The clone carrying this TCR beta chain was recorded many times. Antigen specificity is unknown. The data originate from a study of post-analysis software for immune sequencing data. Study-level information: The patients showed relapsing-remitting, secondary progressive and progressive-relapsing multiple sclerosis courses.

This CDR3 spans 14 amino acids. Germline CDR1 SEHNR, CDR2 FQNEAQ (reference sequence). The V and J ends lost 1 base and 4 bases respectively, with 10 bases between them. Points from the study as a whole: Batch-mates among the samples co-clustered strongly by F measure. In patients, five or six TRBV segments were more frequent than in controls, with TRBV5-6, TRBV5-1 and TRBV20-1 among them.

Carried by the TCR beta cDNA libraries were unique molecular identifiers. Some 500,000 cDNA molecules were recovered from an input of 1 to 10 million T cells. TCRdb re-called the PCR reads through MiXCR, storing one row per CDR3 protein. The data hold some 260,000 distinct CDR3 sequences, with 36% observed a single time. The chain recombines TRBV7-9 with TRBJ2-5; the D is unclear. The sample was blood. The receptor was derived from a girl aged 5-17 years with multiple sclerosis. CDR3 nucleotides: TGTGCCAGCAGCTTAGTAGACGCACGAGAGACCCAGTACTTC. Its translation: CASSLVDARETQYF.